One and the same sample provided the 17 T cell receptor beta chains below, sequenced in a study of blood T cell repertoires in COVID-19. The assay was immunoSEQ multiplex PCR, and TCRdb's table has in-frame clones only and misses some. Of 150,000 to 200,000 clones listed, about 83% are singletons. Sequenced sample: PBMCs or T cells enriched from blood (not recorded which). The receptors were gathered from a young woman who had been exposed to COVID-19.

This clone has more than one count but fewer than ten. The chain joins TRBV10-2 to TRBJ2-7; 10 bases match TRBD1. CDR3 length: 13 residues. With 8 bases clipped from V and 5 bases from J, the junction kept 6 bases outside the gene matches. Germline V lookup: CDR1 WSHSY, CDR2 SAAADI. The CDR3 DNA is TGCGCCAGCGACCGGGACAGGGGCCACGAGCAGTACTTC. This translates into CASDRDRGHEQYF.

The rearrangement uses TRBV4-3 and TRBJ1-2, with 8 bases that match TRBD1. Germline CDR1 and CDR2: LGHNA and YSLEER. The trim removed 0 bases at V and 7 bases at J, leaving 13 bases unmatched. This CDR3 has 17 residues. The CDR3 sequence: CASSQDLRGGQAPGYTF. CDR3 bases: TGCGCCAGCAGCCAAGATCTTAGGGGGGGACAGGCCCCTGGCTACACCTTC.

This chain joins TRBV10-3 and TRBJ1-6, with TRBD1 identical over 12 bases. The V and J ends lost 6 bases and 6 bases, in that order; junction bases with no gene match: 3. The CDR3 runs 15 residues. Germline lookup yields CDR1 ENHRY and CDR2 SYGVKD. CDR3 DNA sequence: TGTGCCATCAGGGGGGACAGGGGGCTTAATTCACCCCTCCACTTT. Translating it yields CAIRGDRGLNSPLHF.

V usage is TRBV7-9 and J usage is TRBJ1-4; D gene uncertain. The V gene's germline CDR1 is SEHNR and CDR2 FQNEAQ (reference sequence). Trimming took 4 bases from V and 0 from J, leaving 15 bases between them. This CDR3 spans 17 amino acids. CDR3 region: CASSSVRVLATNEKLFF. CDR3 DNA sequence: TGTGCCAGCAGCTCCGTAAGAGTCCTCGCAACTAATGAAAAACTGTTTTTT.

The chain carries TRBV7-8 and TRBJ1-2; TRBD1 agrees at 8 bases. Germline values: CDR1 SGHVS, CDR2 FQNEAQ. The CDR3 is 14 residues long. With 5 bases clipped from V and 5 bases from J, the junction kept 7 bases outside the gene matches. CDR3 in DNA: TGTGCCAGCAGCCCACAGGGGGTTTGGTATGGCTACACCTTC. It codes for CASSPQGVWYGYTF.

The CDR3 reads CASSQLSRAEAFF. In DNA, the CDR3 is TGTGCCAGCAGCCAATTGTCTCGGGCTGAAGCTTTCTTT. The chain is built from TRBV3-1 (or the pseudogene TRBV3-2) and TRBJ1-1; no clear D. The CDR3 extends over 13 amino acids. V lost 2 bases and J 6 bases, leaving 10 bases between the germline ends. CDR1 LGHDT and CDR2 YNNKEL come from the germline V gene (reference sequence).

The genes are TRBV27 and TRBJ2-2; no clear D gene. The V gene's germline CDR1 is MNHEY and CDR2 SMNVEV (reference sequence). The ends were cut back, 2 bases at V and 2 bases at J, with 9 bases in the middle. The CDR3 runs 15 residues. The CDR3 sequence: CASSLRLDNTGELFF. CDR3 in DNA: TGTGCCAGCAGTTTACGGCTAGATAACACCGGGGAGCTGTTTTTT.

This clone has just one count. The rearrangement links TRBV19 to TRBJ1-5; D unresolved. This CDR3 comprises 13 residues. Trimming cost V 7 bases and J 0 bases, with 7 bases left between them. Germline CDR1 reads LNHDA; CDR2 reads SQIVND (reference sequence). This CDR3 reads CASTTFSNQPQHF. CDR3 nucleotides: TGTGCCAGTACGACATTTAGCAATCAGCCCCAGCATTTT.

The CDR3 DNA is TGTGCCAGCAGCCGCCGGGGGGGCGCGGGTGGCTACACCTTC. Translation: CASSRRGGAGGYTF. The chain links TRBV11-2 to TRBJ1-2; D may be TRBD1 (6 bases). Trimming shortened V by 5 bases and J by 7 bases, and 17 bases separated the two germline ends. The CDR3 has 14 amino acids. Germline CDR1 and CDR2: SGHAT and FQNNGV.

The chain carries TRBV19 and TRBJ2-5, with a tentative D call TRBD2 (6 bases). CDR1 and CDR2 from the germline V gene are LNHDA and SQIVND (reference sequence). The CDR3 sequence is 16 residues long. Trimming removed 3 bases from V and 5 bases from J, with 19 bases in between. The CDR3, as DNA: TGTGCCAGTAGTATTGGAGGAGGGGCCGGCAGGGAGACCCAGTACTTC. As protein: CASSIGGGAGRETQYF.

As for this clone: The sample holds other DNA sequences that translate to the same CDR3. CDR3: CASSLTGNTEAFF. In DNA, the CDR3 is TGCGCCAGCAGCCTAACAGGGAACACTGAAGCTTTCTTT. The rearrangement links TRBV5-1 to TRBJ1-1; D may be TRBD1 (5 bases). Trimming cost V 4 bases and J 1 base, with 8 bases left between them. This CDR3 has 13 amino acids. Germline CDR1 reads SGHRS; CDR2 reads YFSETQ.

In its sample, this clone was seen a few times. The chain joins TRBV7-8 to TRBJ1-1; 8 bases align to TRBD1. Per germline, CDR1 SGHVS and CDR2 FQNEAQ. This CDR3 is 15 amino acids long. V shed 4 bases, J shed 1 base, and the junction held 5 bases outside the gene matches. This CDR3 reads CASSSGQGKNTEAFF. CDR3 bases: TGTGCCAGCAGCTCTGGACAGGGAAAGAACACTGAAGCTTTCTTT.

The chain joins TRBV2 to TRBJ1-5; 7 positions match TRBD1. Losses at the gene ends were 7 bases for V and 4 bases for J; bases not matched to a gene: 7. This CDR3 region has 14 residues. Germline V gene sequence: CDR1 SNHLY, CDR2 FYNNEI. Here the CDR3 DNA reads TGTGCCAGCACAGCAGGGGGAATAAATCAGCCCCAGCATTTT. This gives the protein CASTAGGINQPQHF.

The rearrangement links TRBV3-1 (or the pseudogene TRBV3-2) to TRBJ2-3; TRBD2 matches at 9 bases. The CDR3 spans 15 residues. Germline CDR1 reads LGHDT; CDR2 reads YNNKEL (reference sequence). V lost 5 bases and J lost 1; bases outside the gene matches: 4. In DNA, the CDR3 is TGTGCCAGCAGCAATAGCGGGGGAGGCACAGATACGCAGTATTTT. The encoded protein is CASSNSGGGTDTQYF.

This clone showed up just a few times. The chain employs TRBV27 and TRBJ1-2, with 8 nucleotides matching TRBD1. V shed 5 bases, J shed 7 bases, and the junction held 12 bases outside the gene matches. CDR3 size: 15 residues. CDR1 and CDR2 from the germline V gene are MNHEY and SMNVEV (reference sequence). This chain's CDR3 is CASSPRTGSLGGYTF. The DNA of the CDR3 is TGTGCCAGCAGTCCCCGGACAGGGTCCCTGGGTGGCTACACCTTC.

V usage is TRBV7-9 and J usage is TRBJ2-3; 8 bases are shared with TRBD1. Trimming took 4 bases from V and 7 from J; bases not matched to a gene: 7. The V gene's germline CDR1 is SEHNR and CDR2 FQNEAQ (reference sequence). The CDR3 length is 14 residues. Written as DNA, the CDR3 is TGTGCCAGCAGCTCCCCGACAGGGGTATATACGCAGTATTTT. It yields the protein CASSSPTGVYTQYF.

The chain has TRBV6-6 and TRBJ2-1; D call uncertain. Germline-derived CDR1 and CDR2 are MNHNY and SVGAGI (reference sequence). Trimming left V 7 bases short and J 7 bases short, with 23 bases between. CDR3 length: 16 residues. CDR3 nucleotide sequence: TGTGCCAGCACCTTCGTGACTCGACCCCACGGGAATGAGCAGTTCTTC. It specifies CASTFVTRPHGNEQFF.